This TCR beta chain was documented in a study of cytomegalovirus exposure and HLA in healthy donors. Germline CDR1 and CDR2: LGHNA and YSLEER. V lost 0 bases to trimming and J lost 8 bases, with 22 bases between them. The CDR3 totals 17 residues. To note about this clone: Its antigen is undetermined.

PCR employed 60 Vbeta and 13 Jbeta primers. Repertoires were generated with immunoSEQ multiplex PCR, while TCRdb's copy carries only in-frame clones and drops some. Among about 150,000 clones listed, approximately 79% were seen once. General study results and limits: Solely CMV serostatus was available to characterize immune exposure.

The sequence came from a woman in her fifties or sixties in good health and CMV-seropositive. The material sequenced was PBMCs. This chain uses TRBV4-3 with TRBJ1-2; the D gene is possibly TRBD1 (6 bases). CDR3 loop: CASSQDWGGRGAGGYTF. The CDR3, as DNA: TGCGCCAGCAGCCAAGACTGGGGAGGACGGGGGGCTGGCGGCTACACCTTC.